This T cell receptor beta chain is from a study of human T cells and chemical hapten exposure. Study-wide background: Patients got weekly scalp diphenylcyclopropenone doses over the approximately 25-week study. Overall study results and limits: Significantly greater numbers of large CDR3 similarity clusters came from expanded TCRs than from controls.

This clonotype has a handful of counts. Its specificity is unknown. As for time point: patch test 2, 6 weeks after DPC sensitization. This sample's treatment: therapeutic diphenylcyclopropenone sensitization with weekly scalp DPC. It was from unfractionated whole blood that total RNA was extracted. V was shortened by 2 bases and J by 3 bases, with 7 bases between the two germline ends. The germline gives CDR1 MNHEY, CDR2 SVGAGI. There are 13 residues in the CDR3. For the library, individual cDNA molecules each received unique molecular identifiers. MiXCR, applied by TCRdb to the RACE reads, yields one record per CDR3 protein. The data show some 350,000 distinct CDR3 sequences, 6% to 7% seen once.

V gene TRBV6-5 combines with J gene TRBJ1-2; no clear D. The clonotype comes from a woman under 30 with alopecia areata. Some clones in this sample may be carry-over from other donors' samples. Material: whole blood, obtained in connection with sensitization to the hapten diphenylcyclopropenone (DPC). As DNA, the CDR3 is TGTGCCAGCAGTTACACGGCTTACTATGGCTACACCTTC. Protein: CASSYTAYYGYTF.